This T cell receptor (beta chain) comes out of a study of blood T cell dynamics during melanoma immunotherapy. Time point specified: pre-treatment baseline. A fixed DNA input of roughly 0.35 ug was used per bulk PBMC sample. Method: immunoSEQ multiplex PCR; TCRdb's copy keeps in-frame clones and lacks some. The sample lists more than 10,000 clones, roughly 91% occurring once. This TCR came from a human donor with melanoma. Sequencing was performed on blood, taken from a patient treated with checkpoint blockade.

CDR3 amino acids: CASSVGTYNEQFF. The CDR3 region has the DNA TGTGCCAGCAGCGTAGGGACATACAATGAGCAGTTCTTC. V and J are TRBV9 and TRBJ2-1; D is perhaps TRBD1 (5 bases). CDR1 is SGDLS and CDR2 is YYNGEE in the germline V gene. The CDR3 contains 13 residues. V lost 0 bases and J 4 bases, leaving 5 bases between the germline ends.